These T cell receptor beta chains were read from a single sample in a study of blood T cells in healthy people across ages. TCRdb ran MiXCR on the 5' RACE reads and lists one entry per CDR3 protein. Among about 680,000 distinct CDR3 sequences listed, approximately 49% were seen once. The sample comprised blood. The source of these receptors is a woman aged 60-70 years in good health. Both conserved end residues are part of each CDR3. A D gene is named only where the DNA matches it firmly. Size tells how often a clone was seen (once, few, many) or the class of an expanded clone, and some rows leave it out.

>-|TRBJ2-7|TRBV5-1|TRBD1
CASGRDSSHEQYF
TGCGCCAGCGGACGGGACAGTTCCCACGAGCAGTACTTC
>-|TRBJ1-6|TRBV28|-
CASSPAGSPLHF
TGTGCCAGCAGTCCGGCGGGTTCACCCCTCCACTTT
>few|TRBJ2-7|TRBV20-1|TRBD1
CSARGNRGAYEQYF
TGCAGTGCTAGAGGCAACAGGGGGGCCTACGAGCAGTACTTC
>few|TRBJ2-7|TRBV3-1|-
CASSQQTVNEQYF
TGTGCCAGCAGCCAACAGACCGTCAATGAGCAGTACTTC
>-|TRBJ2-3|TRBV29-1|-
CSFFSGGTTDTQYF
TGCAGTTTCTTTAGTGGAGGGACGACAGATACGCAGTATTTT
>-|TRBJ2-1|TRBV20-1|TRBD2
CSASHPLAGRYHEQFF
TGCAGTGCTAGTCACCCACTAGCGGGACGATACCATGAGCAGTTCTTC
>once|TRBJ1-6|TRBV20-1|-
CSARDLDEYNSPLHF
TGCAGTGCTAGAGATCTAGATGAATATAATTCACCCCTCCACTTT
>-|TRBJ2-7|TRBV28|-
CASSRGLIYEQYF
TGTGCCAGCAGCCGGGGACTGATCTACGAGCAGTACTTC
>-|TRBJ2-7|TRBV20-1|TRBD2
CSASRGRSYEQYF
TGCAGTGCTAGCCGCGGGAGGAGCTACGAGCAGTACTTC
>-|TRBJ2-3|TRBV7-2|TRBD1
CASSSWDSSTDTQYF
TGTGCCAGCAGCTCCTGGGACAGCTCGACAGATACGCAGTATTTT
>-|TRBJ2-7|TRBV2|-
CASRDSIPDEQYF
TGTGCCAGCAGGGATAGCATCCCTGACGAGCAGTACTTC
>-|TRBJ1-1|TRBV2|-
CASSDNMNTEAFF
TGTGCCAGCAGTGACAACATGAACACTGAAGCTTTCTTT
>-|TRBJ2-1|TRBV30|TRBD1
CAWNRDSNEQFF
TGTGCCTGGAACCGGGACAGCAATGAGCAGTTCTTC
>-|TRBJ2-7|TRBV7-2|-
CASSPGGLENDEQYF
TGTGCCAGCAGCCCAGGGGGACTAGAGAATGACGAGCAGTACTTC
>few|TRBJ2-1|TRBV6-5|-
CASGRSWSSYNEQFF
TGTGCCAGCGGAAGATCGTGGAGCTCCTACAATGAGCAGTTCTTC
>-|TRBJ2-6|TRBV7-9|TRBD1
CASSLPGTGNGANVLTF
TGTGCCAGCAGCTTGCCCGGGACAGGGAATGGGGCCAACGTCCTGACTTTC
>-|TRBJ1-4|TRBV4-3|-
CASSQDAGNIGNEKLFF
TGCGCCAGCAGCCAAGATGCGGGGAATATCGGTAATGAAAAACTGTTTTTT
>few|TRBJ2-7|TRBV6-2/TRBV6-3|-
CASKPAGRSSYEQYF
TGTGCCAGCAAACCGGCAGGACGGAGCTCCTACGAGCAGTACTTC
>-|TRBJ2-7|TRBV5-1|-
CASRDGGNFEQYF
TGCGCCAGCAGGGACGGCGGGAACTTCGAGCAGTACTTC
>-|TRBJ2-1|TRBV2|-
CASKDPFYNEQFF
TGTGCCAGCAAAGACCCCTTCTACAATGAGCAGTTCTTC
>-|TRBJ2-4|TRBV27|TRBD1
CASSSNRGLAKNIQYF
TGTGCCAGCAGTTCGAACAGGGGGTTAGCCAAAAACATTCAGTACTTC
>many|TRBJ2-3|TRBV5-4|-
CASSFELESTDTQYF
TGTGCCAGCAGCTTCGAACTAGAAAGCACAGATACGCAGTATTTT
>few|TRBJ2-6|TRBV4-3|-
CASSQESGVRAIVLTF
TGCGCCAGCAGCCAAGAGTCAGGGGTCAGGGCCATCGTCCTGACTTTC
>-|TRBJ2-7|TRBV6-1|-
CASTQYGQPYYEQYF
TGTGCCAGCACCCAATATGGACAGCCCTACTACGAGCAGTACTTC
>-|TRBJ2-7|TRBV29-1|-
CSLHQQGSYEQYF
TGCAGCTTACACCAACAGGGTTCATACGAGCAGTACTTC
>many|TRBJ2-7|TRBV4-2|-
CASSQDRAGRSSYEQYF
TGTGCCAGCAGCCAAGATAGAGCCGGGCGATCCTCCTACGAGCAGTACTTC
>few|TRBJ2-2|TRBV7-3|TRBD2
CASSIGVAGTGELFF
TGTGCCAGCAGTATAGGGGTAGCGGGAACCGGGGAGCTGTTTTTT
>once|TRBJ2-1|TRBV18|-
CASSQRDKLNVNEQFF
TGTGCCAGCTCACAGAGGGACAAACTTAATGTAAATGAGCAGTTCTTC
>-|TRBJ2-7|TRBV6-2/TRBV6-3|-
CASSRTADEQYF
TGTGCCAGCAGCCGGACAGCCGACGAGCAGTACTTC
>-|TRBJ1-4|TRBV21-1|-
CASSKGGVNEKLFF
TGTGCCAGCAGCAAGGGGGGGGTTAATGAAAAACTGTTTTTT
>-|TRBJ1-1|TRBV14|-
CASSQEARKKTEAFF
TGTGCCAGCAGCCAAGAGGCTCGAAAGAAGACTGAAGCTTTCTTT
>-|TRBJ2-7|TRBV20-1|-
CSATEDVTYEQYF
TGCAGTGCTACTGAGGACGTTACCTACGAGCAGTACTTC
>-|TRBJ2-1|TRBV20-1|-
CSALSSMDNEQFF
TGCAGTGCCCTATCCTCCATGGACAATGAGCAGTTCTTC
>-|TRBJ1-4|TRBV7-9|-
CASSYTGTSGEKLFF
TGTGCCAGCAGTTACACAGGGACTAGTGGTGAAAAACTGTTTTTT
>-|TRBJ1-1|TRBV4-3|TRBD1
CASSQDALSGGTEAFF
TGCGCCAGCAGCCAAGATGCCCTATCAGGGGGCACTGAAGCTTTCTTT
>-|TRBJ2-5|TRBV29-1|TRBD2
CSVEAAGLDQETQYF
TGCAGCGTTGAAGCCGCGGGACTAGACCAAGAGACCCAGTACTTC
>once|TRBJ2-5|TRBV2|TRBD2
CASSAATRLAGQETQYF
TGTGCCAGCAGTGCCGCGACGCGACTAGCGGGACAAGAGACCCAGTACTTC
>few|TRBJ2-5|TRBV7-2|TRBD2
CASSLYFTSGSKQETQYF
TGTGCCAGCAGCTTATATTTTACTAGCGGGAGTAAGCAAGAGACCCAGTACTTC
>once|TRBJ2-5|TRBV20-1|TRBD2
CSAGLAGRYKQYF
TGCAGTGCCGGACTAGCGGGAAGGTACAAGCAGTACTTC
>few|TRBJ1-1|TRBV7-8|TRBD1
CASSRLGGTENTEAFF
TGTGCCAGCAGCCGCTTGGGCGGGACAGAGAACACTGAAGCTTTCTTT
>few|TRBJ2-1|TRBV5-1|TRBD2
CASSSPRGGEQFF
TGCGCCAGCAGCTCTCCGCGGGGGGGAGAGCAGTTCTTC
>-|TRBJ1-1|TRBV18|-
CASSPNTNRNTEAFF
TGTGCCAGCTCACCCAATACGAACAGGAACACTGAAGCTTTCTTT
>few|TRBJ2-5|TRBV6-5|TRBD1
CASSYNSGQGAETQYF
TGTGCCAGCAGTTACAATAGCGGACAGGGGGCGGAGACCCAGTACTTC
>-|TRBJ2-7|TRBV7-2|-
CASSVSGANLLNEQYF
TGTGCCAGCAGCGTCTCCGGGGCTAACTTATTGAACGAGCAGTACTTC
>-|TRBJ2-7|TRBV28|-
CASSLLVPSYEQYF
TGTGCCAGCAGTTTATTGGTCCCTTCTTACGAGCAGTACTTC